The 8 T cell receptor beta chains below were found in one sample sequenced in a study of lymphopenia after photon versus proton radiotherapy (dated 2019 in TCRdb). Libraries were prepared through the immunoSEQ multiplex PCR assay. TCRdb provides this immuneACCESS table in a form limited to in-frame rearrangements. Some clones are lacking; in checked studies, under half of them reflect an unresolved V gene, and why the rest are absent is not known. The sample has tens of thousands of clones on record, over 70% of them singletons. In total, the top ten clones hold 1.2% to 1.5% of the sample. The material was peripheral blood, obtained from a patient treated with proton-based radiotherapy. The receptor set was obtained from a man in his 60s with pancreatic cancer.

The chain employs TRBV30 and TRBJ1-2; D is unresolved. Trimming took 4 bases from V and 2 from J, leaving 5 bases between them. Germline lookup yields CDR1 GTSNPN and CDR2 SVGIG (reference sequence). The CDR3 contains 11 residues. The CDR3 coding sequence is TGTGCCTGGACAGTCAACTATGGCTACACCTTC. This translates into CAWTVNYGYTF.

The count of this clone is one. This chain connects TRBV4-3 to TRBJ2-7; TRBD2 matches at 9 bases. The CDR3 is made up of 17 amino acids. V lost 0 bases, J lost 2 bases, and 8 bases stayed unmatched. Germline values: CDR1 LGHNA, CDR2 YSLEER. CDR3 in amino acids: CASSQEGGLALPYEQYF. CDR3 DNA: TGCGCCAGCAGCCAAGAAGGAGGACTAGCGTTACCCTACGAGCAGTACTTC.

This clone was observed a single time. The chain uses TRBV18 and TRBJ2-3; 8 bases are a match to TRBD1. Looked up from germline, CDR1 is KGHSH and CDR2 is LQKENI. The CDR3 is 15 amino acids. The trim removed 3 bases at V and 2 bases at J, leaving 4 bases unmatched. The CDR3 bases are TGTGCCAGCTCACCCCGGACAGGGCTCACAGATACGCAGTATTTT. Translating it yields CASSPRTGLTDTQYF.

This clone was found once. The DNA of the CDR3 is TGTGCCAGCAGCTATTATAGCACAGATACGCAGTATTTT. This gives the protein CASSYYSTDTQYF. The rearrangement uses TRBV7-9 and TRBJ2-3, with D unresolved. Germline loops: CDR1 SEHNR, CDR2 FQNEAQ (reference sequence). This CDR3 has 13 residues. V gave up 4 bases and J gave up 0 bases, with 5 bases separating them.

The chain recombines TRBV27 with TRBJ2-4; weak D call: TRBD2 (5 bases). Germline CDR1 MNHEY, CDR2 SMNVEV (reference sequence). The CDR3 contains 15 residues. The germline V and J ends were trimmed by 6 bases and 3 bases, with 15 bases remaining between them. In DNA form, the CDR3 reads TGTGCCAGCAGAATAACTTCAGGAGGCAAAAACATTCAGTACTTC. Translation gives CASRITSGGKNIQYF.

V gene TRBV18 combines with J gene TRBJ2-1; no clear D gene. V dropped 3 bases and J dropped 7 bases, with 7 bases sitting between them. The CDR3 length is 12 residues. Per germline, CDR1 KGHSH and CDR2 LQKENI. The CDR3 region has the DNA TGTGCCAGCTCACCGCTGATGAATGAGCAGTTCTTC. This sequence encodes CASSPLMNEQFF.

This clone came up once. The rearrangement uses TRBV28 and TRBJ2-2; 11 nucleotides match TRBD2. V shed 5 bases, J shed 4 bases, and the junction held 12 bases outside the gene matches. Looked up from germline, CDR1 is MDHEN and CDR2 is SYDVKM. This CDR3 is built from 18 residues. CDR3 in DNA: TGTGCCAGCAGTCTCTCTTCACTAGCGGGAGTAACCACCGGGGAGCTGTTTTTT. This gives the protein CASSLSSLAGVTTGELFF.

The V gene is TRBV27, the J gene TRBJ1-5; tentatively, D is TRBD1 (5 bases). CDR1 is MNHEY and CDR2 is SMNVEV in the germline V gene (reference sequence). V was trimmed by 3 bases and J by 0 bases, leaving 9 bases between them. The CDR3 has 15 amino acids. Written as DNA, the CDR3 is TGTGCCAGCAGTTTCGGGGGTGGTAGCAATCAGCCCCAGCATTTT. Amino acid sequence: CASSFGGGSNQPQHF.